Below are 15 T cell receptor beta chains sequenced from a single sample in a study of blood T cell repertoires in COVID-19. Only in-frame clones appear in the TCRdb table, and some are missing; sequencing was by immunoSEQ multiplex PCR. This sample has tens of thousands of clones, with 76% found just once. Sample: peripheral blood. Source of these receptors: a man in his forties or fifties with active or convalescent COVID-19.

The DNA of the CDR3 is TGTGCCAGCAGCTTGGCGGCAGGGACTGCGTATGGCTACACCTTC. Translation: CASSLAAGTAYGYTF. J is TRBJ1-2 and V is TRBV5-4, with a weak D call TRBD1 (5 bases). Germline V gene lookup returns CDR1 SGHNT and CDR2 YYREEE (reference sequence). The CDR3 is 15 residues long. V lost 0 bases and J 5 bases, leaving 14 bases between the germline ends.

The chain recombines TRBV30 with TRBJ2-3; 8 nucleotides line up with TRBD1. Germline V lookup: CDR1 GTSNPN, CDR2 SVGIG (reference sequence). Trimming cost V 0 bases and J 10 bases; bases outside gene matches: 18. This CDR3 region has 17 residues. CDR3 region: CAWSVRGQEKAFGSQYF. The CDR3 region has the DNA TGTGCCTGGAGTGTAAGGGGACAGGAGAAGGCCTTTGGGTCGCAGTATTTT.

The J gene is TRBJ1-1, the V gene TRBV20-1, with a tentative D call TRBD1 (5 bases). CDR1 DFQATT and CDR2 SNEGSKA come from the germline V gene (reference sequence). V shed 7 bases and J shed 5 bases, with 11 bases lying between them. The CDR3 is 11 residues long. The CDR3 protein is CSGAGGTEAFF. CDR3 DNA: TGCAGTGGGGCGGGGGGGACTGAAGCTTTCTTT.

V usage is TRBV19 and J usage is TRBJ1-2; D remains ambiguous. Looked up from germline, CDR1 is LNHDA and CDR2 is SQIVND (reference sequence). Trimming left V 4 bases short and J 10 bases short, with 19 bases between. The CDR3 totals 14 residues. CDR3 sequence reads: CASSTPDGRRDYTF. The CDR3 nucleotides read TGTGCCAGTAGTACCCCGGACGGTCGGAGGGACTACACCTTC.

This sequence joins TRBV13 and TRBJ1-6; D is possibly TRBD1 (6 bases). The CDR3 extends over 14 amino acids. The V gene lost 3 bases and the J gene lost 8 bases, with 11 bases spanning the gap. CDR1 is PRHDT and CDR2 is FYEKMQ in the germline V gene (reference sequence). CDR3 sequence: CASSFTGIYSPLHF. CDR3 bases: TGTGCCAGCAGCTTCACAGGGATCTATTCACCCCTCCACTTT.

V is TRBV4-1 and J is TRBJ2-2; TRBD2 aligns across 8 bases. The CDR3 spans 20 residues. Germline lookup yields CDR1 MGHRA and CDR2 YSYEKL. J was trimmed by 1 base and V by 0 bases; bases with no gene match: 13. The CDR3: CASSQDLRRRTSWNTGELFF. Here the CDR3 DNA reads TGCGCCAGCAGCCAAGATCTACGCAGGAGGACTAGCTGGAACACCGGGGAGCTGTTTTTT.

The J gene is TRBJ2-2, the V gene TRBV6-6, with 14 bases lining up with TRBD2. J was trimmed by 2 bases and V by 5 bases; bases with no gene match: 1. Per germline, CDR1 MNHNY and CDR2 SVGAGI (reference sequence). The CDR3 is 16 residues long. CDR3 amino acids: CASSGTSGSNTGELFF. The DNA for the CDR3 is TGTGCCAGCAGTGGGACTAGCGGGAGCAACACCGGGGAGCTGTTTTTT.

The rearrangement joins TRBV11-2 to TRBJ2-1, with TRBD2 identical over 12 bases. This CDR3 has 15 residues. The V and J ends lost 5 bases and 3 bases, in that order; junction bases with no gene match: 2. The V gene's germline CDR1 is SGHAT and CDR2 FQNNGV. CDR3 nucleotide sequence: TGTGCCAGCAGCAAACTAGCGGGGGGCTACAATGAGCAGTTCTTC. Protein product: CASSKLAGGYNEQFF.

This chain uses TRBV3-1 (or the pseudogene TRBV3-2) with TRBJ2-1, with D possibly TRBD2 on 6 matching bases. V was trimmed by 1 base and J by 0 bases, leaving 10 bases between them. Germline CDR1 reads LGHDT; CDR2 reads YNNKEL (reference sequence). There are 16 residues in the CDR3. CDR3 protein: CASSQVGGRSYNEQFF. The CDR3, as DNA: TGTGCCAGCAGCCAAGTCGGGGGACGCTCCTACAATGAGCAGTTCTTC.

This clone was observed a single time. DNA of the CDR3: TGTGCCAGCAGCGTACTCGATACAACTCGGGAGGTTTCCTCTGGAAACACCATATATTTT. Its translation: CASSVLDTTREVSSGNTIYF. The chain combines TRBV9 with TRBJ1-3; no definite D call. This CDR3 spans 20 amino acids. Germline V gives CDR1 SGDLS, CDR2 YYNGEE. Trimming left V 1 base short and J 0 bases short, with 23 bases between.

CDR3 bases: TGCAGCGTAACACAGAGGGAGGACTATGGCTACACCTTC. Its translation is CSVTQREDYGYTF. The chain couples TRBV29-1 to TRBJ1-2, with no clear D. In germline, CDR1 is SQVTM, CDR2 ANQGSEA. Deletions cut 6 bases from V and 3 bases from J, with 14 bases between. The CDR3 runs 13 residues.

The genes are TRBV11-3 and TRBJ1-2, with D possibly matching TRBD1 (5 bases). The CDR3 is 13 amino acids. From germline, CDR1 is SGHNT and CDR2 YENEEA. V was trimmed by 7 bases and J by 5 bases, leaving 14 bases between them. The CDR3 loop reads CASISGTGYGYTF. In DNA, the CDR3 is TGTGCCAGCATTTCCGGGACTGGGTATGGCTACACCTTC.

The chain combines TRBV15 with TRBJ1-1, with D possibly TRBD1 on 5 matching bases. CDR1 LNHNV and CDR2 YYDKDF come from the germline V gene (reference sequence). Trimming left V 0 bases short and J 4 bases short, with 12 bases between. The CDR3 is 15 amino acids. In DNA form, the CDR3 reads TGTGCCACCAGCAGAGATGGCCTAAGGGGCACTGAAGCTTTCTTT. Translated, it gives CATSRDGLRGTEAFF.

The sample holds a few counts of this clone. This CDR3 is CASSHRGGTGELFF. The CDR3 nucleotides read TGTGCCAGCAGCCACAGGGGTGGCACCGGGGAGCTGTTTTTT. The chain combines TRBV5-4 with TRBJ2-2; 7 bases map to TRBD1. Trimming took 4 bases from V and 4 from J; bases not matched to a gene: 4. The germline gives CDR1 SGHNT, CDR2 YYREEE (reference sequence). The CDR3 contains 14 residues.

This chain uses TRBV19 with TRBJ2-7; D is perhaps TRBD2 (6 bases). Between the trimmed V and J ends, which lost 6 bases and 0 bases, there was a span of 18 bases. Germline values: CDR1 LNHDA, CDR2 SQIVND (reference sequence). CDR3 length: 16 amino acids. The CDR3 nucleotides read TGTGCCAGTAGAAGTCGGGGGACGGCCGACTCCTACGAGCAGTACTTC. This sequence encodes CASRSRGTADSYEQYF.